The clone carrying this T cell receptor beta chain was found a few times. This specimen comes from a study of T-cell memory formation after mild COVID-19. Germline CDR1 reads DFQATT; CDR2 reads SNEGSKA (reference sequence). V was pared by 0 bases and J by 3 bases, with 11 bases of the junction left unmatched. The CDR3 has 17 residues. MiXCR, applied by TCRdb to the 5' RACE reads, yields one record per CDR3 protein. The table includes over 500,000 distinct CDR3 sequences, 15% to 20% detected once. This chain connects TRBV20-1 to TRBJ2-7, with TRBD2 matching over 10 bases. Sequenced material: PBMCs or a T cell subset sorted from them (not recorded which). This TCR was recovered from an adult woman who had mild COVID-19 (a few samples of this study predate the infection). Cell type and time point are not known. This chain's CDR3 is CSARDPRLAGVGYEQYF. In DNA form, the CDR3 reads TGCAGTGCTAGAGATCCTCGCCTAGCGGGAGTCGGCTACGAGCAGTACTTC.